One and the same sample provided the 18 T cell receptor beta chains below, sequenced in a study of spatial heterogeneity in lung cancer. As for time point: sample taken at primary tumor resection. These receptors' antigens are unknown. Study-level points and caveats: The study found that expanded intratumoral alpha and beta TCR counts tracked tumor mutation counts.

One entry per CDR3 protein results from TCRdb running MiXCR on the 5' RACE reads. Of about 16,000 distinct CDR3 sequences listed, roughly 7.3% are singletons. The starting material was lung tumor tissue, obtained at surgery. The receptors were sampled from a male donor with early-stage non-small cell lung cancer.

By frequency in the sample, this clonotype is medium-sized (0.01 to 0.1%). This rearrangement joins TRBV5-5 to TRBJ1-6; D call uncertain. Germline CDR1 and CDR2: SGHKS and YYEKEE (reference sequence). CDR3 length: 13 residues. Trimming left V 2 bases short and J 7 bases short, with 7 bases between. CDR3 residues: CASSLIDNSPLHF. Written as DNA, the CDR3 is TGTGCCAGCAGCTTAATCGACAATTCACCCCTCCACTTT.

There are many counts of this clonotype. This sequence joins TRBV6-2 or TRBV6-3 and TRBJ1-1, with D maybe TRBD1 (5 bases). The germline CDR1 and CDR2 sequences are MNHEY and SVGEGT. The CDR3 is 14 residues long. The V end lost 8 bases, the J end lost 7 bases, and 20 bases lay between the germline ends. The CDR3 region has the DNA TGTGCCAGCGACTCATTCCGGTCGGGGGGTGAAGCTTTCTTT. As protein: CASDSFRSGGEAFF.

The sample holds many counts of this clonotype. The chain combines TRBV20-1 with TRBJ2-1; D not certain. The CDR3 has 18 residues. The germline V gene encodes CDR1 DFQATT and CDR2 SNEGSKA (reference sequence). V was cut by 0 bases and J by 10 bases, with 28 bases left in between. In nucleotides, the CDR3 is TGCAGTGCTAGAGATAAGCTGCAACGACAAAGTGCCCCCAGGGAGCAGTTCTTC. Protein sequence: CSARDKLQRQSAPREQFF.

This clonotype was counted a few times. The chain recombines TRBV20-1 with TRBJ2-1; D gene unclear. Trimming shortened V by 2 bases and J by 9 bases, and 11 bases separated the two germline ends. Germline V gene lookup returns CDR1 DFQATT and CDR2 SNEGSKA (reference sequence). The CDR3 has 12 residues. The CDR3 coding sequence is TGCAGTGCTAGACGCCCGGGCGGTGAGCAGTTCTTC. Protein sequence: CSARRPGGEQFF.

This clonotype occurred many times. The chain joins TRBV27 to TRBJ2-5, with 7 bases matching TRBD2. The CDR3 extends over 16 amino acids. With V trimmed by 3 bases and J by 4 bases, 11 bases remained unmatched. Looked up from germline, CDR1 is MNHEY and CDR2 is SMNVEV (reference sequence). As DNA, the CDR3 is TGTGCCAGCAGTTTTAGTAAGGGGACGGGGGGAGAGACCCAGTACTTC. As protein: CASSFSKGTGGETQYF.

J is TRBJ1-4 and V is TRBV5-1; the D is unclear. V lost 1 base and J lost 5, with 9 bases in between. From germline, CDR1 is SGHRS and CDR2 YFSETQ. The CDR3 is made up of 14 amino acids. CDR3 nucleotide sequence: TGCGCCAGCAGCTTGACAGCCTACAATGAAAAACTGTTTTTT. Its protein product is CASSLTAYNEKLFF.

Many counts were recorded for this clonotype. The CDR3 coding sequence is TGTGCCAGCAGGTCTCTAGCGGTCTCCGGGGAGCTGTTTTTT. It yields the protein CASRSLAVSGELFF. The chain joins TRBV6-5 to TRBJ2-2; 7 nucleotides match TRBD2. After removal of 6 bases from V and 6 bases from J, the junction contained 7 bases not matched to a gene. Germline V gene data show CDR1 as MNHEY and CDR2 as SVGAGI. There are 14 residues in the CDR3.

This clonotype was detected only a few times. V is TRBV2 and J is TRBJ2-5, with a weak D call TRBD2 (6 bases). Trimming took 10 bases from V and 4 from J, leaving 16 bases between them. Germline loops: CDR1 SNHLY, CDR2 FYNNEI. CDR3 length: 13 residues. The CDR3 nucleotides are TGTGCCACCTCGGGAGCCGCCGGAGAGACCCAGTACTTC. Encoded protein: CATSGAAGETQYF.

This clonotype was found many times. The J gene is TRBJ2-1, the V gene TRBV14, with a tentative D call TRBD1 (5 bases). In germline, CDR1 is SGHDN, CDR2 FVKESK. V was pared by 2 bases and J by 0 bases, with 14 bases between. The CDR3 loop spans 17 amino acids. In DNA, the CDR3 is TGTGCCAGCAGCCAAAGAACAGGAAGTATCTCCTACAATGAGCAGTTCTTC. This encodes CASSQRTGSISYNEQFF.

This clonotype is medium-sized. The J gene is TRBJ1-3, the V gene TRBV9; D might be TRBD1 (5 bases). Trimming took 4 bases from V and 4 from J, leaving 15 bases between them. The CDR3 has 15 residues. From germline, CDR1 is SGDLS and CDR2 YYNGEE. The CDR3 sequence is CASSSYGTLGNTIYF. Here the CDR3 DNA reads TGTGCCAGCAGCTCATACGGGACTCTCGGAAACACCATATATTTT.

This clonotype was detected many times. The rearrangement uses TRBV27 and TRBJ1-1; weak D call: TRBD1 (5 bases). V lost 0 bases, J lost 5 bases, and 16 bases lay in between. Germline CDR1 reads MNHEY; CDR2 reads SMNVEV (reference sequence). CDR3 size: 16 residues. This chain's CDR3 is CASSLSPQVKETEAFF. Here the CDR3 DNA reads TGTGCCAGCAGTTTATCTCCACAGGTGAAGGAAACTGAAGCTTTCTTT.

This clonotype came up many times. The genes are TRBV7-9 and TRBJ1-2; D is unclear. CDR1 and CDR2 (germline): SEHNR, FQNEAQ (reference sequence). CDR3 size: 13 residues. V lost 5 bases to trimming and J lost 7 bases, with 14 bases between them. The CDR3 region is CASSPDEVVGYTF. CDR3 nucleotide sequence: TGTGCCAGCAGCCCCGATGAGGTTGTTGGCTACACCTTC.

This clonotype was detected many times. V usage is TRBV9 and J usage is TRBJ2-3; 13 bases match TRBD2. Per the germline V gene, CDR1 is SGDLS and CDR2 is YYNGEE. The CDR3 length is 17 residues. V lost 4 bases and J lost 2; bases outside the gene matches: 7. The CDR3 DNA reads as TGTGCCAGCAGCCCACTAGCGGGGGGGATGCTCACAGATACGCAGTATTTT. Translating it yields CASSPLAGGMLTDTQYF.

This clonotype was seen ten or more times. The genes are TRBV5-1 and TRBJ1-2; TRBD1 matches at 7 bases. This CDR3 spans 15 amino acids. Germline V gives CDR1 SGHRS, CDR2 YFSETQ. J was trimmed by 4 bases and V by 5 bases; bases with no gene match: 11. The CDR3 region is CASSFGDSGAYGYTF. The DNA for the CDR3 is TGCGCCAGCAGTTTCGGGGACAGCGGTGCCTATGGCTACACCTTC.

Relative to its sample, this clonotype is medium-sized. This chain joins TRBV13 and TRBJ2-1, with 13 nucleotides matching TRBD2. Per germline, CDR1 PRHDT and CDR2 FYEKMQ (reference sequence). This CDR3 comprises 15 residues. With V trimmed by 5 bases and J by 6 bases, 4 bases remained unmatched. The CDR3 is CASSRTSGSVNEQFF. The CDR3, as DNA: TGTGCCAGCAGCCGGACTAGCGGGAGTGTCAATGAGCAGTTCTTC. The full variable domain, rest sourced from reference TRBV13 and TRBJ2-1, is AAGVIQSPRHLIKEKRETATLKCYPIPRHDTVYWYQQGPGQDPQFLISFYEKMQSDKGSIPDRFSAQQFSDYHSELNMSSLELGDSALYFCASSRTSGSVNEQFFGPGTRLTVL.

This clonotype was found many times. The chain joins TRBV30 to TRBJ1-2; no firm D call. CDR3 length: 11 residues. Germline CDR1 reads GTSNPN; CDR2 reads SVGIG (reference sequence). V was shortened by 6 bases and J by 7 bases, with 12 bases between the two germline ends. CDR3 sequence reads: CACKKPGGYTF. In DNA, the CDR3 is TGTGCCTGCAAGAAGCCCGGTGGCTACACCTTC.

This clonotype is termed medium-sized. V gene TRBV7-3 combines with J gene TRBJ2-1, with TRBD1 matching over 9 bases. This CDR3 contains 17 residues. Per the germline V gene, CDR1 is SGHTA and CDR2 is FQGTGA. V lost 5 bases and J lost 4; bases outside the gene matches: 12. The CDR3 sequence: CASSPLGGQGGYNEQFF. The CDR3 DNA reads as TGTGCCAGCAGCCCCTTAGGGGGACAGGGAGGGTACAATGAGCAGTTCTTC.

This clonotype was seen a handful of times. The rearrangement links TRBV7-9 to TRBJ1-5; D is possibly TRBD1 (5 bases). Looked up from germline, CDR1 is SEHNR and CDR2 is FQNEAQ (reference sequence). The CDR3 sequence is 16 residues long. The V and J ends lost 3 bases and 6 bases respectively, with 18 bases between them. The CDR3 nucleotides are TGTGCCAGCAGCTTGGGTGGAACAGGATGGGGTCAGCCCCAGCATTTT. Amino acids: CASSLGGTGWGQPQHF.